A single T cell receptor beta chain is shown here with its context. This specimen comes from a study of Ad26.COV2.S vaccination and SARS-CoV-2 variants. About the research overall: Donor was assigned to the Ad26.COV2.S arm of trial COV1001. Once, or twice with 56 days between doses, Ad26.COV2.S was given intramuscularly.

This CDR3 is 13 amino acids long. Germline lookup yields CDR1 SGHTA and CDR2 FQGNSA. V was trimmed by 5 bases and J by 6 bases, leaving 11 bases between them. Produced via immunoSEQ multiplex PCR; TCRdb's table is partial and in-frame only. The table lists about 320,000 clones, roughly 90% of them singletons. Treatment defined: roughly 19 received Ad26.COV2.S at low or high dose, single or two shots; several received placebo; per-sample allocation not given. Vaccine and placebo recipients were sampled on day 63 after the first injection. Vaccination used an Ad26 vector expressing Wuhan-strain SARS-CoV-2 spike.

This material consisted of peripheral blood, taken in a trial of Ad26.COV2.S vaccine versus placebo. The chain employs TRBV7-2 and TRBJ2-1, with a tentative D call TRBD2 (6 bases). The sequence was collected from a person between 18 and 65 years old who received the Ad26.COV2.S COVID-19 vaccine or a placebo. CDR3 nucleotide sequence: TGTGCCAGCAGCCCCCGGGACTTCAATGAGCAGTTCTTC. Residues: CASSPRDFNEQFF.